The T cell receptor (beta chain) described here comes from a study of T-cell reconstitution after alpha-beta-depleted transplantation in children. This clonotype was observed a few times. Preparation of the TCRbeta library involved a method that used unique molecular identifiers. From the PCR reads, TCRdb called clonotypes with MiXCR, one entry per CDR3 protein. The sample yields about 200,000 distinct CDR3 sequences, approximately 8.4% seen once. This CDR3 has 12 residues. Germline V gene sequence: CDR1 SQVTM, CDR2 ANQGSEA. The V end lost 3 bases, the J end lost 2 bases, and 6 bases lay between the germline ends.

The V call is TRBV29-1, the J call TRBJ2-3; D ambiguous. The material was PBMCs, mostly from graft donor cells, obtained 360 days after TCRalphabeta/CD19-depleted stem cell transplant. The receptor's source is a male patient between 2 and 10 years old who had a stem cell transplant for acute myeloid leukemia, so the T cells may come from the graft donor. CDR3 region: CSVDEATDTQYF. The CDR3 DNA reads TGCAGCGTTGATGAGGCCACAGATACGCAGTATTTT.